Detailed here is one TCR beta chain. Its specificity is not known. Positive magnetic bead selection isolated CD4+ and CD8+ cells, and flow cytometry checked purity. The sample belongs to a study of somatic mutations in cytotoxic T cells in rheumatoid arthritis. For the study at large: Immediately following diagnosis and ahead of any treatment, patient blood (approximately 30 ml EDTA) was drawn.

Profiled with immunoSEQ multiplex PCR; TCRdb holds only in-frame clones, not every one. The table lists some 7,000 clones, around three quarters of them singletons. Study observations and caveats: Clonality of CD8+ cells rose with age in rheumatoid arthritis patients but not healthy controls. Each of about an eighth of the 65 patients had a largest CD8+ clone that made up more than 20% of CD8+ cells.

Sequencing was carried out using CD8+ T cells sorted from blood. The clonotype originates from an adult with rheumatoid arthritis.

CDR3 amino acids: CSDLDREYGYTF. The DNA for the CDR3 is TGCAGCGACCTGGACAGGGAATATGGCTACACCTTC. The chain uses TRBV29-1 and TRBJ1-2; 8 positions match TRBD1. V was pared by 7 bases and J by 5 bases, with 6 bases of the junction left unmatched. This CDR3 region has 12 residues. Per germline, CDR1 SQVTM and CDR2 ANQGSEA. Full variable domain (remainder filled in from reference TRBV29-1 and TRBJ1-2): SAVISQKPSRDICQRGTSLTIQCQVDSQVTMMFWYRQQPGQSLTLIATANQGSEATYESGFVIDKFPISRPNLTFSTLTVSNMSPEDSSIYLCSDLDREYGYTFGSGTRLTVV.